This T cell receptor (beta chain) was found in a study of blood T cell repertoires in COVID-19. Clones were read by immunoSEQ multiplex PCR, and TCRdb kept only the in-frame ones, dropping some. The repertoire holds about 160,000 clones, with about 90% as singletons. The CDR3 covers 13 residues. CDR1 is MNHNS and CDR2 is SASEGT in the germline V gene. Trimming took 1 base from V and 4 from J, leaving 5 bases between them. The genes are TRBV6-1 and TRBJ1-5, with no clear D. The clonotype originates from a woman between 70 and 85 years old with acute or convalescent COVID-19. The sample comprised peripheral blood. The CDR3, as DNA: TGTGCCAGCAGTGAAGGGCTGAATCAGCCCCAGCATTTT. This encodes CASSEGLNQPQHF.